The TCR beta chain under discussion was sequenced for a study of T cell responses to AZD1222 COVID-19 vaccine (TCRdb year 2021). General notes on the study: TCR sequencing was performed for roughly 250 trial participants, of whom some 200 were given two doses of AZD1222 and around 25 were given two doses of MenACWY control vaccine. Enrollment into the trials was organized by age into subgroups of 18-55, 56-69 and 70-plus years, and those subgroups contained roughly 150, 30 and 60 TCR-sequenced participants, respectively.

This specimen's time point label, interpreted: about 28 days (+/-7) after the second vaccine dose. AZD1222 recipients with second doses at about 4 weeks or about 12 weeks were pooled, because spike-specific TCR depth and breadth did not differ between schedules. Vaccinee samples came from UK trials COV001 and COV002, including a single-blind randomized controlled phase 2/3 trial of AZD1222 (ChAdOx1 nCoV-19) in healthy adults. For TCRbeta chain sequencing, PBMC samples from trial participants were taken at day 0 and at day 28 after the second dose. The CDR3 regions of human TCRbeta chains were analyzed by immunosequencing. From the authors' description of their analysis: Repertoire TCRs were matched against a reference library of SARS-CoV-2-specific TCRs generated with the MIRA antigen-specificity platform. Breadth meant the fraction of unique TCRs that were SARS-CoV-2-associated, whereas depth meant the fraction of total T cells that were SARS-CoV-2-associated. Using the MIRA data, every spike-specific TCR was mapped to the spike region that the TCR reacted to and assigned to either a CD4 or a CD8 class. Log10-transformed breadth and depth values were compared by one-way ANOVA with Sidak's multiple comparisons tests. The table was pulled from immuneACCESS by TCRdb, which kept in-frame rearrangements only. Such tables lose some clones; where checked, under half of the loss comes from unresolved V genes, and the rest has no known cause. V, J and clone size were drawn from that table, and D and trimming were deduced from the DNA. For this sample there are about 130,000 clones; around 89% appear just once. The ten biggest clones cover 9.5% of the sample.

With respect to this clone: Its recognized antigen is unknown. The record has no base qualities; no much larger clone is one base away.

General conclusions and limits of the study: The 56-69-year group was small, and its depth increase did not reach significance, likely because of low power. Participants were mostly white British and included more females than males, and it was suggested by the authors that clonal diversity may have been underestimated. Conclusions about previously exposed vaccinees were limited because only 5 or 6 AZD1222 recipients were SARS-CoV-2 seropositive at baseline. The whole spike protein was spanned by vaccine-associated CD4 TCRs, and dominant responses were seen in regions 160-218 and 743-854. Epitopes outside the regions mutated in the B.1.351 and B.1.1.7 variants were reportedly recognized by nearly half of the unique spike-specific TCRs. A significant rise in spike-specific TCR breadth and depth was observed after two AZD1222 doses relative to day 0 and relative to MenACWY recipients. Because no day 14 peak-response samples were available, the repertoires could be characterized only after the peak T cell response.

Trimming takes 1 base from V and 8 bases from J, and the germline ends sit 20 bases apart. In the germline V gene, CDR1 corresponds to SGHAT and CDR2 to FQNNGV. Its CDR3 holds 16 amino acids, cysteine through phenylalanine. Only the CDR3 DNA is retained, 48 bases long and in frame from the first base. Sequenced material: peripheral blood, taken 28 days after the second AZD1222 dose. The TCR sequence derives from an adult who received the AZD1222 COVID-19 vaccine. This chain is built from TRBV11-2 and TRBJ1-2, with no confident D gene call. The sequenced DNA is TGTGCCAGCAGCTTAGGACCCCCGTCCGCGGCGAGGGGCTACACCTTC. This sequence encodes CASSLGPPSAARGYTF.